This T cell receptor (beta chain) was profiled in a study of T cells after yellow fever vaccination. General observations from the study: Most primary-vaccination clones reappeared after the booster (just under 98% CD4, about 87% CD8). The CD4 and CD8 compartments had a small share of their clonotypes in common.

This clonotype was counted between two and nine times. As yet, its antigen is unknown. TCRdb re-analysed the 5' RACE reads in MiXCR, keeping a single row per CDR3 protein. The table lists around 600,000 distinct CDR3 sequences, approximately 13% of them singletons. Trimming removed 8 bases from V and 1 base from J, with 11 bases in between. The CDR3 contains 14 residues. CDR1 is LNHNV, CDR2 YYDKDF, per germline (reference sequence). J is TRBJ2-2 and V is TRBV15; no clear D. The sequence derives from a man aged 30 to 39 who received the YFV17D yellow fever vaccine. This specimen consisted of PBMCs, obtained on the day of the yellow fever booster vaccination. CDR3 protein: CATSATQNTGELFF. CDR3 sequence (DNA): TGTGCCACCTCGGCTACCCAGAACACCGGGGAGCTGTTTTTT.